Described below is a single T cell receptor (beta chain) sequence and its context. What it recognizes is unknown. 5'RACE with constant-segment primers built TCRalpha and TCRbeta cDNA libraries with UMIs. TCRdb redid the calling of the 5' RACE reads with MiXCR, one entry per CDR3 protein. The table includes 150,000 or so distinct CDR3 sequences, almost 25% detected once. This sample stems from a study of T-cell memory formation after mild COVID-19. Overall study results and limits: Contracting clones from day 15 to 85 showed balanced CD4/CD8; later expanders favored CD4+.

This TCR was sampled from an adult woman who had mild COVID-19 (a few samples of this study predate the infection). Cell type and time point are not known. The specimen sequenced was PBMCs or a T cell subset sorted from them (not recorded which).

The CDR3 loop reads CAWSVSGSPNNEQFF. CDR3 nucleotide sequence: TGTGCCTGGAGTGTTAGCGGGAGCCCCAACAATGAGCAGTTCTTC. This chain uses TRBV30 with TRBJ2-1, with 9 bases that match TRBD2. Germline values: CDR1 GTSNPN, CDR2 SVGIG (reference sequence). The CDR3 contains 15 residues. J gave up 5 bases and V 0 bases, and 5 bases lay outside the gene matches.